The 24 T cell receptor beta chains below all came from one sample that was sequenced in a study of T cells in Graves' hyperthyroidism and ophthalmopathy. RNA transcripts served as the template for amplifying TCR beta CDR3 regions. A set of HTBI primers served as the primers for a first-round RT-PCR of the TCR CDR3. TCRdb independently ran MiXCR on the multiplex PCR reads; one entry per CDR3 protein. The sample holds roughly 720,000 distinct CDR3 sequences; 15% to 20% are singletons and the top ten take 15% to 19%. Material: blood. Source of these receptors: a man aged 45-60 years with Graves' hyperthyroidism.

This clonotype was seen a few times. This chain uses TRBV3-1 with TRBJ2-4; 10 bases line up with TRBD2. This CDR3 contains 19 residues. V dropped 0 bases and J dropped 3; count of bases not matched to a gene: 11. Germline CDR1 and CDR2: LGHDT and YNNKEL (reference sequence). CDR3: CASSQDSLAGVRGKNIQYF. In DNA, the CDR3 is TGTGCCAGCAGCCAAGATAGCCTAGCGGGAGTGCGGGGCAAAAACATTCAGTACTTC.

This clonotype has at least ten counts. The chain links TRBV6-2 or TRBV6-3 to TRBJ2-1, with 11 positions matching TRBD2. V gave up 6 bases and J gave up 7 bases; unmatched junction bases: 2. The CDR3 is 13 amino acids. The germline V gene encodes CDR1 MNHEY and CDR2 SVGEGT. This CDR3 reads CASRTSGINEQFF. CDR3 bases: TGTGCCAGCAGGACTAGCGGGATAAATGAGCAGTTCTTC.

The sample holds many counts of this clonotype. This chain joins TRBV20-1 and TRBJ2-2; D might be TRBD2 (6 bases). This CDR3 comprises 14 residues. Trimming left V 0 bases short and J 6 bases short, with 11 bases between. CDR1 and CDR2 (germline): DFQATT, SNEGSKA (reference sequence). CDR3 protein: CSARDQSSAGELFF. In DNA, the CDR3 is TGCAGTGCTAGAGATCAGTCTAGCGCCGGGGAGCTGTTTTTT.

This clonotype occurred a few times. The rearrangement links TRBV12-3 or TRBV12-4 to TRBJ2-1; D remains ambiguous. Trimming shortened V by 4 bases and J by 8 bases, and 12 bases separated the two germline ends. The CDR3 extends over 13 amino acids. The CDR3 loop reads CASSSPQNHEQFF. The CDR3 DNA reads as TGTGCCAGCAGTTCCCCCCAAAACCATGAGCAGTTCTTC.

V gene TRBV29-1 combines with J gene TRBJ2-1; 8 bases agree with TRBD2. V shed 6 bases and J 7 bases; nucleotides not matched to a gene: 8. This CDR3 spans 13 amino acids. Germline values: CDR1 SQVTM, CDR2 ANQGSEA. CDR3: CSVGAGAGNEQFF. In DNA, the CDR3 is TGCAGCGTCGGAGCGGGAGCGGGAAATGAGCAGTTCTTC.

This clonotype has a count of ten or more. This chain links TRBV7-2 with TRBJ1-2; maybe TRBD1 (5 bases). The length of the CDR3 is 14 residues. Germline-derived CDR1 and CDR2 are SGHTA and FQGNSA. Trimming took 5 bases from V and 3 from J, leaving 13 bases between them. The CDR3 is CASSATGWDYGYTF. In nucleotides, the CDR3 is TGTGCCAGCAGCGCCACAGGTTGGGACTATGGCTACACCTTC.

The chain recombines TRBV10-1 with TRBJ2-6, with D possibly matching TRBD1 (6 bases). The V end was cut by 4 bases, the J end by 10 bases, with 8 bases between. Germline lookup yields CDR1 WNHNN and CDR2 SYGVQD (reference sequence). This CDR3 comprises 12 residues. The CDR3, as DNA: TGCGCCAGCAGTGCGGACAGAAACGTCCTGACTTTC. It translates to CASSADRNVLTF.

This clonotype was detected a few times. The rearrangement uses TRBV9 and TRBJ2-3; no clear D. The CDR3 covers 14 residues. V gave up 0 bases and J gave up 2 bases, with 7 bases separating them. Germline CDR1 reads SGDLS; CDR2 reads YYNGEE. The CDR3 nucleotides are TGTGCCAGCAGCGTAGTGGGAACCACAGATACGCAGTATTTT. Its protein product is CASSVVGTTDTQYF. Filled out from reference TRBV9 and TRBJ2-3, the complete variable domain reads DSGVTQTPKHLITATGQRVTLRCSPRSGDLSVYWYQQSLDQGLQFLIQYYNGEERAKGNILERFSAQQFPDLHSELNLSSLELGDSALYFCASSVVGTTDTQYFGPGTRLTVL.

This clonotype was found many times. The DNA for the CDR3 is TGTGCCAGCACTCGGGTGAGCTCCTACAATGAGCAGTTCTTC. Its translation is CASTRVSSYNEQFF. This chain uses TRBV28 with TRBJ2-1, with unresolved D. The germline V gene encodes CDR1 MDHEN and CDR2 SYDVKM. The CDR3 length is 14 residues. The V gene lost 7 bases and the J gene lost 0 bases, with 10 bases spanning the gap.

This chain joins TRBV5-1 and TRBJ2-1; D may be TRBD1 (5 bases). This CDR3 is 13 amino acids long. The germline gives CDR1 SGHRS, CDR2 YFSETQ. The ends were cut back, 3 bases at V and 3 bases at J, with 7 bases in the middle. The CDR3 loop reads CASSSDNYNEQFF. CDR3 bases: TGCGCCAGCAGCTCGGACAACTACAATGAGCAGTTCTTC.

The rearrangement uses TRBV28 and TRBJ1-5, with unresolved D. This CDR3 has 14 residues. Germline V gene data show CDR1 as MDHEN and CDR2 as SYDVKM. Trimming left V 4 bases short and J 7 bases short, with 14 bases between. The CDR3, as DNA: TGTGCCAGCAGTTGGTCGATAATTAGGCAGCCCCAGCATTTT. Amino acid sequence: CASSWSIIRQPQHF. The entire variable domain, with the rest obtained from reference TRBV28 and TRBJ1-5, is as follows: DVKVTQSSRYLVKRTGEKVFLECVQDMDHENMFWYRQDPGLGLRLIYFSYDVKMKEKGDIPEGYSVSREKKERFSLILESASTNQTSMYLCASSWSIIRQPQHFGDGTRLSIL.

The genes are TRBV3-1 and TRBJ1-5, with D tentatively TRBD1 (6 bases). CDR3 size: 15 residues. Trimming cost V 0 bases and J 6 bases, with 12 bases left between them. Germline CDR1 reads LGHDT; CDR2 reads YNNKEL (reference sequence). CDR3 sequence (DNA): TGTGCCAGCAGCCAAGATTCCACAGGGAGTCAGCCCCAGCATTTT. As protein: CASSQDSTGSQPQHF.

The table lists this clonotype with a count of one. The CDR3 spells CASSLHRQGWTEAFF. The CDR3 coding sequence is TGTGCCAGCAGTTTACACCGGCAGGGGTGGACTGAAGCTTTCTTT. The chain has TRBV12-3 or TRBV12-4 and TRBJ1-1; D might be TRBD1 (6 bases). Trimming removed 2 bases from V and 5 bases from J, with 15 bases in between. CDR3 length: 15 amino acids.

This clonotype was observed many times. The chain joins TRBV27 to TRBJ2-4, with 7 bases aligning to TRBD2. This CDR3 contains 14 residues. The trim removed 3 bases at V and 7 bases at J, leaving 6 bases unmatched. Looked up from germline, CDR1 is MNHEY and CDR2 is SMNVEV (reference sequence). CDR3 nucleotide sequence: TGTGCCAGCAGTTTGGGGGAGGGATTGAACATTCAGTACTTC. This encodes CASSLGEGLNIQYF.

This clonotype was detected a few times. This rearrangement joins TRBV30 to TRBJ2-1; 12 bases map to TRBD2. Germline V gene data show CDR1 as GTSNPN and CDR2 as SVGIG (reference sequence). The CDR3 extends over 14 amino acids. After removal of 1 base from V and 9 bases from J, the junction contained 4 bases not matched to a gene. The CDR3 region is CAWSGLAGAGEQFF. CDR3 DNA sequence: TGTGCCTGGAGTGGACTAGCGGGAGCGGGTGAGCAGTTCTTC.

This clonotype appeared many times. The gene calls are TRBV28 and TRBJ2-7; tentative D call: TRBD2 (5 bases). V was trimmed by 5 bases and J by 0 bases, leaving 23 bases between them. CDR1 is MDHEN and CDR2 is SYDVKM in the germline V gene. This CDR3 has 18 amino acids. CDR3 in DNA: TGTGCCAGCAGTCCGCCAAGTAGACGGAGGATTAGCTCCTACGAGCAGTACTTC. The encoded protein is CASSPPSRRRISSYEQYF.

The V gene is TRBV9, the J gene TRBJ2-1; 8 nucleotides agree with TRBD2. V was clipped by 6 bases and J by 7 bases; unmatched bases: 12. CDR1 is SGDLS and CDR2 is YYNGEE in the germline V gene. The CDR3 has 15 amino acids. The CDR3 loop reads CASNQAGDWYNEQFF. The CDR3 DNA is TGTGCCAGCAACCAAGCGGGAGACTGGTATAATGAGCAGTTCTTC.

This clonotype was counted only a few times. The chain has TRBV7-9 and TRBJ2-2; 11 nucleotides agree with TRBD2. Germline CDR1 reads SEHNR; CDR2 reads FQNEAQ (reference sequence). V was pared by 1 base and J by 7 bases, with 8 bases of the junction left unmatched. This CDR3 is built from 17 residues. The chain's CDR3 is CASSLGLTSGSGGELFF. The CDR3 DNA sequence: TGTGCCAGCAGCTTAGGGTTAACTAGCGGGAGCGGCGGGGAGCTGTTTTTT.

The chain couples TRBV7-9 to TRBJ2-1, with D maybe TRBD2 (6 bases). Near its end, the DNA agrees better with TRBJ2-7, so the J call may be wrong. The germline V gene encodes CDR1 SEHNR and CDR2 FQNEAQ (reference sequence). CDR3 size: 11 residues. CDR3 residues: CASRGGNEQYF. The DNA for the CDR3 is TGTGCCAGCCGTGGAGGGAATGAGCAGTACTTC.

This clonotype occurred a few times. The chain links TRBV5-8 to TRBJ2-3; maybe TRBD2 (6 bases). From germline, CDR1 is SGHTS and CDR2 YDEGEE. Deletions cut 0 bases from V and 2 bases from J, with 10 bases between. CDR3 size: 15 residues. The CDR3 region is CASSLVSGITDTQYF. The CDR3 DNA is TGTGCCAGCAGCTTGGTTAGCGGAATCACAGATACGCAGTATTTT.

This clonotype was seen many times. V is TRBV27 and J is TRBJ2-5; TRBD2 matches 15 bases. Trimming removed 6 bases from V and 5 bases from J; junction bases left unmatched: 16. The CDR3 totals 19 residues. Germline V gene sequence: CDR1 MNHEY, CDR2 SMNVEV (reference sequence). CDR3 nucleotides: TGTGCCAGCAGGACGAGAGGAGGACTAGCGGGAGGGCGGTCCGAGACCCAGTACTTC. Translation: CASRTRGGLAGGRSETQYF.

The rearrangement joins TRBV5-1 to TRBJ1-2, with 10 bases aligning to TRBD1. Germline CDR1 reads SGHRS; CDR2 reads YFSETQ. The CDR3 is made up of 16 amino acids. J gave up 5 bases and V 3 bases, and 10 bases lay outside the gene matches. CDR3 in amino acids: CASSSSSTGGNYGYTF. For the CDR3, the DNA is TGCGCCAGCAGCTCGTCTTCGACAGGGGGCAATTATGGCTACACCTTC.

A few counts support this clonotype. The rearrangement links TRBV30 to TRBJ1-4; 8 bases fit TRBD1. J was trimmed by 5 bases and V by 4 bases; bases with no gene match: 9. Germline V gene data show CDR1 as GTSNPN and CDR2 as SVGIG (reference sequence). The CDR3 consists of 15 residues. The CDR3 nucleotides read TGTGCCTGGACCACTCAGGGGGCCTCGAATGAAAAACTGTTTTTT. This translates into CAWTTQGASNEKLFF. The whole variable domain, filled in from reference TRBV30 and TRBJ1-4, reads SQTIHQWPATLVQPVGSPLSLECTVEGTSNPNLYWYRQAAGRGLQLLFYSVGIGQISSEVPQNLSASRPQDRQFILSSKKLLLSDSGFYLCAWTTQGASNEKLFFGSGTQLSVL.

J is TRBJ2-7 and V is TRBV7-9; D call uncertain. Germline assignment: CDR1 SEHNR and CDR2 FQNEAQ (reference sequence). V gave up 5 bases and J gave up 0 bases, with 20 bases separating them. The CDR3 totals 17 residues. The DNA of the CDR3 is TGTGCCAGCAGCCCCCCCAAGAGGCGGCAGAGCTCCTACGAGCAGTACTTC. This encodes CASSPPKRRQSSYEQYF.